The present entry profiles one T cell receptor (beta chain) with its context. This sample is drawn from a study of blood T cell repertoires in COVID-19. Study details: The cDNA or gDNA used as material had been derived from T cells, B-cell-depleted T cells, or PBMCs.

The age range of participants was about 18 to 95 years, with residence in about two dozen US areas. Germline V gene sequence: CDR1 SGHAT, CDR2 FQNNGV. Trimming stripped 5 bases from V and 3 bases from J, with 14 bases between. The CDR3 runs 14 residues. Per the authors' pipeline: Amplifying reference gene primers gave estimates of nucleated cell counts. Generated by immunoSEQ multiplex PCR, the TCRdb table keeps only in-frame clones and is missing some. From that table come the V and J calls and clone size; the DNA was used to work out D and trimming. This sample has 260,000 or so clones, with about nine tenths found just once.

The V gene is TRBV11-2, the J gene TRBJ2-7; tentative D call: TRBD1 (5 bases). Input material: PBMCs or T cells enriched from blood (not recorded which). This clonotype was sampled from a man between 18 and 35 years old who had recovered from COVID-19. The CDR3 sequence is CASSGQGLGYEQYF. Here the CDR3 DNA reads TGTGCCAGCAGCGGGCAGGGTTTGGGCTACGAGCAGTACTTC.